Each of the 9 T cell receptor beta chains below was sequenced from the same sample in a study of regulatory T cells in long-lasting Graves disease. Time point indicated: persistent/refractory GD, antithyroid drugs over 5 years with positive TRAb. Extracted RNA from PBMCs served as the source of the TCR library. Arm-PCR of CDR3 regions and iRepertoire HTBI primers were the basis on which TCR beta libraries were built. TCRdb re-called the multiplex PCR reads through MiXCR, storing one row per CDR3 protein. Of under 500,000 distinct CDR3 sequences in the sample, roughly 20% were seen once. Specimen: peripheral blood mononuclear cells (PBMCs), collected when the disease was refractory, from a patient treated with antithyroid drugs. The receptors derive from a female donor with Graves disease.

The V gene is TRBV6-1, the J gene TRBJ1-6; 8 bases are a match to TRBD1. The CDR3 consists of 15 residues. The junction had 10 bases not matched to a gene; V was cut back by 6 bases and J by 9 bases. CDR1 is MNHNS, CDR2 SASEGT, per germline. The CDR3: CASSHGQGQTSPLHF. Written as DNA, the CDR3 is TGTGCCAGCAGCCACGGACAGGGCCAAACTTCACCCCTCCACTTT.

The table lists this clonotype with many counts. The chain carries TRBV11-2 and TRBJ2-7; D might be TRBD2 (5 bases). Between the trimmed V and J ends, which lost 5 bases and 3 bases, there was a span of 11 bases. Germline values: CDR1 SGHAT, CDR2 FQNNGV. This CDR3 is built from 13 residues. The CDR3 protein is CASSQRPNYEQYF. The CDR3 bases are TGTGCCAGCAGCCAGCGGCCCAACTACGAGCAGTACTTC.

This clonotype occurred a few times. A much larger clone is a single base away; this may be a read error. No conserved phenylalanine or tryptophan ends this CDR3, so it is likely a read error. The V gene is TRBV6-1, the J gene TRBJ1-2; no reliable D call. The germline CDR1 and CDR2 sequences are MNHNS and SASEGT. V gave up 6 bases and J gave up 0 bases, with 14 bases separating them. This CDR3 contains 15 residues. DNA of the CDR3: TGTGCCAGCAGCCTCCTCGGCGGGGCTAACTATGGCTACACCCTC. It translates to CASSLLGGANYGYTL.

This clonotype was seen repeatedly, ten times or more. CDR3: CASSQGRGLVHKQYF. CDR3 coding DNA: TGTGCCAGCAGCCAGGGGCGGGGGTTGGTCCACAAGCAGTACTTC. The chain links TRBV7-8 to TRBJ2-7, with D tentatively TRBD2 (7 bases). The CDR3 is 15 amino acids. The germline gives CDR1 SGHVS, CDR2 FQNEAQ. Trimming shortened V by 5 bases and J by 8 bases, and 22 bases separated the two germline ends.

In this sample, this clonotype turned up many times. V usage is TRBV2 and J usage is TRBJ2-7, with a possible D match to TRBD2 (5 bases). The CDR3 is made up of 14 amino acids. The germline gives CDR1 SNHLY, CDR2 FYNNEI. Trimming took 3 bases from V and 2 from J, leaving 11 bases between them. The CDR3 DNA reads as TGTGCCAGCAGTGACCCTAGGGAGACCTACGAGCAGTACTTC. Encoded protein: CASSDPRETYEQYF.

This clonotype was seen repeatedly, ten times or more. The rearrangement joins TRBV27 to TRBJ2-7; 9 bases fit TRBD2. The CDR3 has 15 amino acids. Germline V gene lookup returns CDR1 MNHEY and CDR2 SMNVEV (reference sequence). V lost 7 bases to trimming and J lost 6 bases; unmatched junction nucleotides: 13. The CDR3 loop reads CASMSWASGISEQYF. The DNA for the CDR3 is TGTGCCAGCATGAGCTGGGCTAGCGGGATTAGCGAGCAGTACTTC.

The chain recombines TRBV3-1 with TRBJ2-5; D possibly corresponds to TRBD1 (5 bases). Trimming removed 5 bases from V and 5 bases from J, with 9 bases in between. This CDR3 contains 12 residues. CDR1 and CDR2 from the germline V gene are LGHDT and YNNKEL (reference sequence). The CDR3 reads CASSGQGETQYF. As DNA, the CDR3 is TGTGCCAGCAGCGGACAAGGGGAGACCCAGTACTTC.

This clonotype came up a few times. The chain employs TRBV19 and TRBJ1-5; D may be TRBD1 (6 bases). V was shortened by 7 bases and J by 3 bases, with 19 bases between the two germline ends. The CDR3 length is 16 residues. CDR1 LNHDA and CDR2 SQIVND come from the germline V gene (reference sequence). CDR3 region: CASNSAGGPPNQPQHF. DNA of the CDR3: TGTGCCAGTAACTCTGCGGGGGGCCCACCCAATCAGCCCCAGCATTTT. The full variable domain, rest sourced from reference TRBV19 and TRBJ1-5, is DGGITQSPKYLFRKEGQNVTLSCEQNLNHDAMYWYRQDPGQGLRLIYYSQIVNDFQKGDIAEGYSVSREKKESFPLTVTSAQKNPTAFYLCASNSAGGPPNQPQHFGDGTRLSIL.

This clonotype appeared a few times. V is TRBV28 and J is TRBJ2-1; no firm D call. The germline V and J ends were trimmed by 5 bases and 0 bases, with 14 bases remaining between them. Germline CDR1 MDHEN, CDR2 SYDVKM. This CDR3 has 16 amino acids. CDR3 amino acids: CASSPADRSSYNEQFF. The CDR3 DNA sequence: TGTGCCAGCAGTCCTGCGGACCGGAGCTCCTACAATGAGCAGTTCTTC. The whole variable domain, filled in from reference TRBV28 and TRBJ2-1, reads DVKVTQSSRYLVKRTGEKVFLECVQDMDHENMFWYRQDPGLGLRLIYFSYDVKMKEKGDIPEGYSVSREKKERFSLILESASTNQTSMYLCASSPADRSSYNEQFFGPGTRLTVL.